Presented here are 6 T cell receptor beta chains from one specimen sequenced in a study of T-cell reconstitution after alpha-beta-depleted transplantation in children. Preparation of the TCRbeta library involved a method that used unique molecular identifiers. Each CDR3 protein is one row after TCRdb ran MiXCR on the PCR reads. Found here are 350,000 to 400,000 distinct CDR3 sequences, about an eighth of them singletons; the top ten hold around 4%. The starting material was PBMCs, obtained from the stem cell graft. These receptors came from a human donor who donated a stem cell graft to a child with Fanconi anemia.

Many counts were recorded for this clonotype. The chain joins TRBV5-1 to TRBJ1-1; D ambiguous. The CDR3 consists of 12 residues. Trimming removed 0 bases from V and 10 bases from J, with 10 bases in between. The germline CDR1 and CDR2 sequences are SGHRS and YFSETQ. This CDR3 is CASSLVGIGAFF. The CDR3 DNA is TGCGCCAGCAGCTTGGTCGGGATCGGAGCTTTCTTT. Full variable domain (outside the CDR3, taken from reference TRBV5-1 and TRBJ1-1): KAGVTQTPRYLIKTRGQQVTLSCSPISGHRSVSWYQQTPGQGLQFLFEYFSETQRNKGNFPGRFSGRQFSNSRSEMNVSTLELGDSALYLCASSLVGIGAFFGQGTRLTVV.

This clonotype was seen at least ten times. The gene calls are TRBV10-1 and TRBJ2-7, with TRBD2 identical over 12 bases. CDR3 length: 14 residues. The J segment lost 5 bases and the V segment lost 4 bases, leaving 3 bases of the junction unmatched. CDR1 is WNHNN and CDR2 is SYGVQD in the germline V gene (reference sequence). The DNA for the CDR3 is TGCGCCAGCAGTGTTCGACTAGCGGGGGACGAGCAGTACTTC. Protein sequence: CASSVRLAGDEQYF.

The rearrangement joins TRBV4-1 to TRBJ2-1; 9 bases are shared with TRBD2. This CDR3 has 14 residues. V was clipped by 0 bases and J by 8 bases; unmatched bases: 2. Germline V gives CDR1 MGHRA, CDR2 YSYEKL. The CDR3 DNA follows: TGCGCCAGCAGCCAAGAAAGCGGGGGGCATGAGCAGTTCTTC. Translated, it gives CASSQESGGHEQFF.

The chain employs TRBV7-2 and TRBJ2-1, with 11 bases matching TRBD2. CDR1 and CDR2 from the germline V gene are SGHTA and FQGNSA. The V segment lost 1 base and the J segment 9 bases; nucleotides outside the gene matches: 8. The CDR3 sequence is 16 residues long. The CDR3 loop reads CASSLGGSGGAGEQFF. CDR3 in DNA: TGTGCCAGCAGCTTAGGCGGTAGCGGGGGGGCAGGTGAGCAGTTCTTC.

This rearrangement joins TRBV6-1 to TRBJ2-1; 11 positions agree with TRBD2. This CDR3 is built from 19 residues. Germline lookup yields CDR1 MNHNS and CDR2 SASEGT. V lost 7 bases, J lost 0 bases, and 14 bases stayed unmatched. CDR3 DNA: TGTGCCAGCACCTCTTTAGCGGGGGGGCCTCGACGCTCCTACAATGAGCAGTTCTTC. Translated, it gives CASTSLAGGPRRSYNEQFF.

Only a few counts were recorded for this clonotype. The gene calls are TRBV5-5 and TRBJ2-1, with D possibly TRBD1 on 5 matching bases. In germline, CDR1 is SGHKS, CDR2 YYEKEE (reference sequence). The CDR3 spans 14 residues. V was pared by 6 bases and J by 6 bases, with 16 bases between. CDR3 sequence reads: CASIQVARGNEQFF. The CDR3 DNA follows: TGTGCCAGCATACAGGTAGCTAGGGGCAATGAGCAGTTCTTC.